These 18 T cell receptor beta chains were sequenced from one sample in a study of PD-1 blockade in classical Hodgkin lymphoma. TCRdb's copy holds only in-frame clones and misses some; the assay was immunoSEQ multiplex PCR. This sample yields under 100,000 clones, of which about nine tenths are seen a single time; less than 3% belongs to the top ten. Patients all relapsed after autologous stem cell transplantation, and there was variation in brentuximab vedotin exposure. Sequences were derived from peripheral blood mononuclear cells (PBMCs), sampled before the second cycle of nivolumab. The origin of the receptors is a human donor with classical Hodgkin lymphoma.

V usage is TRBV29-1 and J usage is TRBJ1-2; tentative D call: TRBD1 (5 bases). Trimming took off 7 bases at V and 4 bases at J, with 16 bases between the two ends. The CDR3 runs 13 residues. The germline V gene has CDR1 SQVTM and CDR2 ANQGSEA. CDR3 DNA sequence: TGCAGCGCTGTGGAGGCAGGGTCCTATGGCTACACCTTC. It yields the protein CSAVEAGSYGYTF. The whole variable domain, filled in from reference TRBV29-1 and TRBJ1-2, reads SAVISQKPSRDICQRGTSLTIQCQVDSQVTMMFWYRQQPGQSLTLIATANQGSEATYESGFVIDKFPISRPNLTFSTLTVSNMSPEDSSIYLCSAVEAGSYGYTFGSGTRLTVV.

The chain carries TRBV20-1 and TRBJ1-2; no clear D gene. Germline assignment: CDR1 DFQATT and CDR2 SNEGSKA (reference sequence). This CDR3 has 11 residues. V was pared by 1 base and J by 6 bases, with 6 bases between. The CDR3 coding sequence is TGCAGTGCTAGAGCTCAGAATGGCTACACCTTC. Translation gives CSARAQNGYTF.

The chain combines TRBV11-2 with TRBJ1-1; D ambiguous. The CDR3 length is 15 residues. V dropped 5 bases and J dropped 0 bases, with 13 bases sitting between them. CDR1 and CDR2 (germline): SGHAT, FQNNGV. The DNA for the CDR3 is TGTGCCAGCAGCCCCAACCAACCTATGAACACTGAAGCTTTCTTT. Translated, it gives CASSPNQPMNTEAFF. The complete variable domain, with remaining parts taken from reference TRBV11-2 and TRBJ1-1, reads EAGVAQSPRYKIIEKRQSVAFWCNPISGHATLYWYQQILGQGPKLLIQFQNNGVVDDSQLPKDRFSAERLKGVDSTLKIQPAKLEDSAVYLCASSPNQPMNTEAFFGQGTRLTVV.

The rearrangement joins TRBV7-2 to TRBJ1-5; D not certain. Germline V lookup: CDR1 SGHTA, CDR2 FQGNSA. The CDR3 runs 15 residues. V dropped 1 base and J dropped 4 bases, with 11 bases sitting between them. CDR3 sequence: CASSLVSGNNQPQHF. CDR3 bases: TGTGCCAGCAGCTTAGTTTCGGGGAATAATCAGCCCCAGCATTTT.

In this sample, this clone turned up once. The chain joins TRBV13 to TRBJ2-7, with D perhaps TRBD1 (6 bases). The CDR3 is 13 residues long. Trimming cost V 1 base and J 6 bases, with 10 bases left between them. CDR1 is PRHDT, CDR2 FYEKMQ, per germline (reference sequence). The CDR3 loop reads CASSLEDSAEQYF. The CDR3, as DNA: TGTGCCAGCAGCTTAGAGGACAGTGCCGAGCAGTACTTC.

The rearrangement uses TRBV28 and TRBJ2-5, with D maybe TRBD2 (6 bases). CDR1 and CDR2 (germline): MDHEN, SYDVKM. V was cut by 7 bases and J by 7 bases, with 22 bases left in between. This CDR3 comprises 15 residues. The CDR3 loop is CASNAGLAGRWTQYF. CDR3 DNA sequence: TGTGCCAGCAATGCGGGACTTGCCGGGCGGTGGACCCAGTACTTC.

This chain links TRBV9 with TRBJ2-3; D is possibly TRBD1 (6 bases). The CDR3 consists of 15 residues. V shed 6 bases and J shed 0 bases, with 14 bases lying between them. From germline, CDR1 is SGDLS and CDR2 YYNGEE. The chain's CDR3 is CASTRGQSSTDTQYF. The DNA for the CDR3 is TGTGCCAGCACCAGAGGACAGTCTAGCACAGATACGCAGTATTTT. Supplemented by reference TRBV9 and TRBJ2-3, the full variable domain reads DSGVTQTPKHLITATGQRVTLRCSPRSGDLSVYWYQQSLDQGLQFLIQYYNGEERAKGNILERFSAQQFPDLHSELNLSSLELGDSALYFCASTRGQSSTDTQYFGPGTRLTVL.

The chain uses TRBV5-4 and TRBJ2-3, with TRBD2 as a possible D gene (5 bases). The germline V gene has CDR1 SGHNT and CDR2 YYREEE (reference sequence). This CDR3 spans 15 amino acids. The V and J ends lost 4 bases and 5 bases respectively, with 17 bases between them. The DNA for the CDR3 is TGTGCCAGCAGCGATGGAGGCCTGGGGAGAGATACGCAGTATTTT. It specifies CASSDGGLGRDTQYF.

The chain joins TRBV7-2 to TRBJ2-1, with D possibly TRBD2 on 5 matching bases. Trimming cost V 1 base and J 7 bases, with 20 bases left between them. The CDR3 spans 17 residues. Germline CDR1 and CDR2: SGHTA and FQGNSA. CDR3 bases: TGTGCCAGCAGCTTAGTGCCGCCGGGGTCCTCCCCGAATGAGCAGTTCTTC. It encodes CASSLVPPGSSPNEQFF.

This chain links TRBV5-1 with TRBJ2-1; no definite D call. The V gene lost 1 base and the J gene lost 7 bases, with 3 bases spanning the gap. This CDR3 is built from 11 residues. Germline-derived CDR1 and CDR2 are SGHRS and YFSETQ. The DNA of the CDR3 is TGCGCCAGCAGCTTGCGGAATGAGCAGTTCTTC. Translated: CASSLRNEQFF. Complete variable domain (other parts from reference TRBV5-1 and TRBJ2-1): KAGVTQTPRYLIKTRGQQVTLSCSPISGHRSVSWYQQTPGQGLQFLFEYFSETQRNKGNFPGRFSGRQFSNSRSEMNVSTLELGDSALYLCASSLRNEQFFGPGTRLTVL.

This clone occurred a few times. The V and J genes are TRBV7-9 and TRBJ1-5; D uncertain. The V gene's germline CDR1 is SEHNR and CDR2 FQNEAQ (reference sequence). Trimming cost V 2 bases and J 6 bases, with 11 bases left between them. The CDR3 has 14 residues. This CDR3 is CASSLTGKGQPQHF. The DNA of the CDR3 is TGTGCCAGCAGCTTAACCGGGAAGGGTCAGCCCCAGCATTTT.

The V gene is TRBV7-9, the J gene TRBJ2-1; 8 bases fit TRBD1. The CDR3 runs 15 residues. After removal of 5 bases from V and 7 bases from J, the junction contained 10 bases not matched to a gene. Germline CDR1 and CDR2: SEHNR and FQNEAQ (reference sequence). The CDR3 protein is CASSPPQGASNEQFF. The CDR3 DNA reads TGTGCCAGCAGCCCCCCCCAGGGGGCGTCGAATGAGCAGTTCTTC.

The J gene is TRBJ1-4, the V gene TRBV27; D not resolved. The germline V gene has CDR1 MNHEY and CDR2 SMNVEV (reference sequence). V was trimmed by 2 bases and J by 7 bases, leaving 20 bases between them. CDR3 length: 17 amino acids. CDR3 loop: CASSLIRPGAPGEKLFF. The DNA of the CDR3 is TGTGCCAGCAGTTTAATCCGGCCGGGAGCGCCTGGTGAAAAACTGTTTTTT.

This chain links TRBV5-1 with TRBJ1-3, with a possible D match to TRBD1 (5 bases). The CDR3 consists of 13 residues. Trimming removed 0 bases from V and 4 bases from J, with 5 bases in between. In germline, CDR1 is SGHRS, CDR2 YFSETQ. This CDR3 reads CASSLGQGNTIYF. For the CDR3, the DNA is TGCGCCAGCAGCTTGGGACAGGGAAACACCATATATTTT. Filled out from reference TRBV5-1 and TRBJ1-3, the complete variable domain reads KAGVTQTPRYLIKTRGQQVTLSCSPISGHRSVSWYQQTPGQGLQFLFEYFSETQRNKGNFPGRFSGRQFSNSRSEMNVSTLELGDSALYLCASSLGQGNTIYFGEGSWLTVV.

This sequence joins TRBV6-1 and TRBJ2-7; weak D call: TRBD1 (5 bases). The CDR3 spans 15 residues. The germline CDR1 and CDR2 sequences are MNHNS and SASEGT. V was pared by 8 bases and J by 3 bases, with 20 bases between. DNA for the CDR3: TGTGCCAGCTCAATACCCCCGACAGTTGTCTACGAGCAGTACTTC. This codes for CASSIPPTVVYEQYF.

The chain combines TRBV27 with TRBJ1-1; weak D call: TRBD1 (6 bases). The V end was cut by 5 bases, the J end by 2 bases, with 15 bases between. The CDR3 is 15 residues long. From germline, CDR1 is MNHEY and CDR2 SMNVEV (reference sequence). The CDR3 nucleotides are TGTGCCAGCAGTGCCGAACCGGGACATAACACTGAAGCTTTCTTT. Translated, it gives CASSAEPGHNTEAFF.

The chain couples TRBV5-4 to TRBJ2-1; tentatively, D is TRBD1 (6 bases). The V gene's germline CDR1 is SGHNT and CDR2 YYREEE (reference sequence). The V end was cut by 3 bases, the J end by 1 base, with 14 bases between. This CDR3 has 16 amino acids. CDR3 bases: TGTGCCAGCAGCTCCGCCACAGGGTCGTCCTACAATGAGCAGTTCTTC. Translated, it gives CASSSATGSSYNEQFF.

This clone was observed once. This chain joins TRBV2 and TRBJ2-7, with 11 bases identical to TRBD1. With 5 bases clipped from V and 6 bases from J, the junction kept 9 bases outside the gene matches. CDR3 length: 15 amino acids. Germline V gives CDR1 SNHLY, CDR2 FYNNEI. The CDR3 spells CASSPRTGGYGEQYF. Here the CDR3 DNA reads TGTGCCAGCAGTCCCAGGACAGGGGGCTACGGCGAGCAGTACTTC.